These 13 T cell receptor beta chains originate from one sample sequenced in a study of blood T cells in healthy people across ages. Through a sample-barcoded 5' primer and a J-beta primer mix, a second PCR was run for roughly 6 to 12 cycles. In TCRdb, the 5' RACE reads were re-called with MiXCR into one record per CDR3 protein. The sample carries fewer than 900,000 distinct CDR3 sequences, 45% to 50% recorded once. Sequencing used blood. The receptor set was obtained from a woman aged 55-70 years in good health.

In DNA form, the CDR3 reads TGCAGCGTTGTGAGGGGCGGGACTAATGAAAAACTGTTTTTT. This sequence encodes CSVVRGGTNEKLFF. J is TRBJ1-4 and V is TRBV29-1; weak D call: TRBD1 (5 bases). Germline CDR1 SQVTM, CDR2 ANQGSEA. The germline V and J ends were trimmed by 4 bases and 2 bases, with 11 bases remaining between them. The CDR3 consists of 14 residues.

The chain is built from TRBV5-6 and TRBJ2-1; tentative D call: TRBD2 (6 bases). CDR1 is SGHDT and CDR2 is YYEEEE in the germline V gene. Deletions cut 4 bases from V and 13 bases from J, with 18 bases between. This CDR3 comprises 13 residues. The CDR3 is CASSPYRSGLQFF. CDR3 in DNA: TGTGCCAGCAGCCCCTATCGGTCGGGACTCCAGTTCTTC.

Of note for this clonotype: One end of the junction is discordant with germline, which a read error may explain. The chain links TRBV13 to TRBJ2-3; 8 bases are a match to TRBD2. Looked up from germline, CDR1 is PRHDT and CDR2 is FYEKMQ (reference sequence). CDR3 length: 16 residues. The chain's CDR3 is CAGSPRQAGAADTQYF. The DNA for the CDR3 is TGTGCCGGCAGCCCCCGTCAAGCGGGAGCGGCAGATACGCAGTATTTT.

This clonotype turned up a few times. The genes are TRBV5-1 and TRBJ2-7; maybe TRBD1 (5 bases). Per germline, CDR1 SGHRS and CDR2 YFSETQ. The CDR3 is 14 residues long. Trimming removed 0 bases at V and 0 bases at J, with 7 bases between. CDR3 region: CASSLEGVSYEQYF. The CDR3 DNA follows: TGCGCCAGCAGCTTGGAAGGGGTCTCCTACGAGCAGTACTTC.

This clonotype appeared a single time. This sequence joins TRBV7-2 and TRBJ1-2, with TRBD1 matching over 9 bases. Germline CDR1 is SGHTA and CDR2 is FQGNSA. Trimming removed 5 bases from V and 8 bases from J; junction bases left unmatched: 6. The CDR3 is 13 amino acids. CDR3 region: CASSHGQGRGYTF. The CDR3 DNA follows: TGTGCCAGCAGCCACGGACAGGGGCGGGGCTACACCTTC.

The chain has TRBV27 and TRBJ2-1; 11 bases are shared with TRBD2. Germline loops: CDR1 MNHEY, CDR2 SMNVEV (reference sequence). This CDR3 is built from 16 residues. After removal of 2 bases from V and 9 bases from J, the junction contained 9 bases not matched to a gene. The CDR3 loop is CASSLRTSGLLGEQFF. In DNA, the CDR3 is TGTGCCAGCAGTTTAAGGACTAGCGGGCTGTTGGGTGAGCAGTTCTTC.

The gene calls are TRBV10-3 and TRBJ1-4; TRBD1 matches 9 bases. The CDR3 loop spans 15 amino acids. CDR1 and CDR2 (germline): ENHRY, SYGVKD. After removal of 2 bases from V and 6 bases from J, the junction contained 4 bases not matched to a gene. The CDR3 region is CAISENRGPYEKLFF. In nucleotides, the CDR3 is TGTGCCATCAGTGAGAACAGGGGGCCGTATGAAAAACTGTTTTTT.

The chain recombines TRBV5-1 with TRBJ2-1; a weak D match, TRBD1 (5 bases). There are 12 residues in the CDR3. V lost 4 bases and J 9 bases, leaving 11 bases between the germline ends. Looked up from germline, CDR1 is SGHRS and CDR2 is YFSETQ. In nucleotides, the CDR3 is TGCGCCAGCAGCCTGACAGTAACTGAGCAGTTCTTC. Its protein is CASSLTVTEQFF.

This clonotype appeared a few times. The V gene is TRBV3-1, the J gene TRBJ1-3; D is uncertain. CDR1 is LGHDT, CDR2 YNNKEL, per germline (reference sequence). Trimming left V 3 bases short and J 0 bases short, with 9 bases between. The CDR3 consists of 15 residues. This chain's CDR3 is CASSHTRNSGNTIYF. The CDR3 nucleotides read TGTGCCAGCAGCCATACTAGGAACTCTGGAAACACCATATATTTT.

V and J are TRBV7-8 and TRBJ2-7; 8 positions agree with TRBD1. CDR1 is SGHVS, CDR2 FQNEAQ, per germline. J was trimmed by 6 bases and V by 6 bases; bases with no gene match: 16. The CDR3 spans 16 residues. The CDR3 coding sequence is TGTGCCAGCAGTTCTTGGTCAGGGGGCCGAGGAGCCGAGCAGTACTTC. It is translated as CASSSWSGGRGAEQYF.

The chain has TRBV7-3 and TRBJ1-1; TRBD1 agrees at 9 bases. Germline CDR1 reads SGHTA; CDR2 reads FQGTGA. CDR3 size: 18 residues. Trimming took 2 bases from V and 1 from J; bases not matched to a gene: 11. DNA of the CDR3: TGTGCCAGCAGCTTAGGGTATGGGGACAGGGTGACGAACACTGAAGCTTTCTTT. This codes for CASSLGYGDRVTNTEAFF. The full variable domain, completed using reference TRBV7-3 and TRBJ1-1, is GAGVSQTPSNKVTEKGKYVELRCDPISGHTALYWYRQSLGQGPEFLIYFQGTGAADDSGLPNDRFFAVRPEGSVSTLKIQRTERGDSAVYLCASSLGYGDRVTNTEAFFGQGTRLTVV.

A few counts support this clonotype. The chain is built from TRBV28 and TRBJ2-1; 9 positions match TRBD2. Trimming at V came to 7 bases and at J to 4 bases, leaving 2 bases not matched to a gene. Germline assignment: CDR1 MDHEN and CDR2 SYDVKM. This CDR3 spans 13 amino acids. The CDR3 DNA is TGTGCCAGCAAAGCGGGAGGTTACAATGAGCAGTTCTTC. Translated: CASKAGGYNEQFF.

The genes are TRBV5-1 and TRBJ2-2; D remains ambiguous. V dropped 4 bases and J dropped 7 bases, with 14 bases sitting between them. Germline V gene data show CDR1 as SGHRS and CDR2 as YFSETQ. CDR3 length: 14 amino acids. The CDR3 sequence: CASSQDPGGGELFF. CDR3 bases: TGCGCCAGCAGCCAAGACCCCGGCGGCGGGGAGCTGTTTTTT. Combining the CDR3 with reference TRBV5-1 and TRBJ2-2 gives the whole variable domain KAGVTQTPRYLIKTRGQQVTLSCSPISGHRSVSWYQQTPGQGLQFLFEYFSETQRNKGNFPGRFSGRQFSNSRSEMNVSTLELGDSALYLCASSQDPGGGELFFGEGSRLTVL.